This T cell receptor (beta chain) was profiled in a study of T cell responses to AZD1222 COVID-19 vaccine. Study findings and constraints: Of spike-specific TCRs, nearly half reportedly target regions left unmutated in variants. Dominant CD4 TCR responses targeted spike regions 160-218 and 743-854. Clonal diversity was possibly underestimated; the donors were predominantly white British and more often female. Repertoires were obtained only post-peak T cell response.

The protocol was immunoSEQ multiplex PCR, while the TCRdb copy is restricted to in-frame clones and leaves out a portion. This sample yields about 97,000 clones, of which approximately 90% are seen a single time; less than 3% belongs to the top ten. CDR1 is SGHRS, CDR2 YFSETQ, per germline. Trimming shortened V by 1 base and J by 5 bases, and 15 bases separated the two germline ends. The CDR3 loop spans 15 amino acids. As regards this clone: No antigen is known for it.

The V and J genes are TRBV5-1 and TRBJ2-5; D unclear. The origin of this receptor is an adult in good health. The specimen was peripheral blood, collected on day 0 of AZD1222 vaccination. The CDR3 sequence: CASSLIDRSLETQYF. In DNA form, the CDR3 reads TGCGCCAGCAGCTTGATTGACCGGAGTTTGGAGACCCAGTACTTC.